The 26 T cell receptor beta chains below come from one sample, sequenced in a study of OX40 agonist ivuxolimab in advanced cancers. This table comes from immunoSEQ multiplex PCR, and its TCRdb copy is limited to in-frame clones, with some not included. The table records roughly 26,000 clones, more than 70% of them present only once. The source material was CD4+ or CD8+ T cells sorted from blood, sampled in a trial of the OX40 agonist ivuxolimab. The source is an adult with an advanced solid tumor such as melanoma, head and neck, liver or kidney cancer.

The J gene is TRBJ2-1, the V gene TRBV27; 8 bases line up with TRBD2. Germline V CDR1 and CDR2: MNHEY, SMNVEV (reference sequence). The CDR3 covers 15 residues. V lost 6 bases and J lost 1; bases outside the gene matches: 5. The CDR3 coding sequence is TGTGCCAGCAGGCCCACTAGCGGATCCTACAATGAGCAGTTCTTC. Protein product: CASRPTSGSYNEQFF.

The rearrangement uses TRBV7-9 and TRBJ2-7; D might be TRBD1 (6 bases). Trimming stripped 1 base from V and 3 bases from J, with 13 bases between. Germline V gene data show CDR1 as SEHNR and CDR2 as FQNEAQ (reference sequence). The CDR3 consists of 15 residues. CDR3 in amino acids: CASSLEGQGSYEQYF. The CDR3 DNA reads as TGTGCCAGCAGCTTAGAGGGGCAGGGGAGCTACGAGCAGTACTTC.

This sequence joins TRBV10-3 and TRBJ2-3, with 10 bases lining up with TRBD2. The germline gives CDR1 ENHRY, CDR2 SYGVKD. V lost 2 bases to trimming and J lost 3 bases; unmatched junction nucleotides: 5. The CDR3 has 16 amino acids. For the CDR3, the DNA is TGTGCCATCAGTGAGCCCGGACTAGCGGATACAGATACGCAGTATTTT. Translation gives CAISEPGLADTDTQYF.

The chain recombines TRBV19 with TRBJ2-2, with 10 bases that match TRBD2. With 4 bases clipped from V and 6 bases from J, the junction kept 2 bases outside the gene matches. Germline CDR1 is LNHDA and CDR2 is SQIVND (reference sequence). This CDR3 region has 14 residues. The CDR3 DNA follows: TGTGCCAGTAGTACTAGCGGGGGCGCCGGGGAGCTGTTTTTT. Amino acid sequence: CASSTSGGAGELFF.

The DNA for the CDR3 is TGTGCCAGCAGCCAAGAGAGAGAAGCTTTCTTT. Translating it yields CASSQEREAFF. J is TRBJ1-1 and V is TRBV4-2; no reliable D call. The V end lost 0 bases, the J end lost 8 bases, and 4 bases lay between the germline ends. The germline V gene encodes CDR1 LGHNA and CDR2 YNFKEQ. This CDR3 is built from 11 residues.

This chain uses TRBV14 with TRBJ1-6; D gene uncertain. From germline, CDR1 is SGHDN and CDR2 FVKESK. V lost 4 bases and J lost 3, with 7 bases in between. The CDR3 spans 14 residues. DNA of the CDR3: TGTGCCAGCAGCCCGGGCTTCTATAATTCACCCCTCCACTTT. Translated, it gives CASSPGFYNSPLHF.

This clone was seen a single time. The CDR3 is CASSLVGSSYNEQFF. The CDR3 DNA reads as TGTGCCAGCAGTTTAGTGGGGAGCTCCTACAATGAGCAGTTCTTC. This chain joins TRBV27 and TRBJ2-1; TRBD2 is a possible D gene (5 bases). V gave up 2 bases and J gave up 0 bases, with 8 bases separating them. The CDR3 is 15 residues long. Per the germline V gene, CDR1 is MNHEY and CDR2 is SMNVEV (reference sequence).

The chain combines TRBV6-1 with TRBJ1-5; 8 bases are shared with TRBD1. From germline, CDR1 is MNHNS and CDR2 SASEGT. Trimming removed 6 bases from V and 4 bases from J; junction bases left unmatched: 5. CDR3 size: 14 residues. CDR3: CASSQGAFNQPQHF. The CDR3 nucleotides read TGTGCCAGCAGCCAGGGGGCCTTTAATCAGCCCCAGCATTTT.

The CDR3 is CAWSRTVGQADTQYF. CDR3 DNA sequence: TGTGCCTGGAGTAGGACCGTCGGTCAGGCAGATACGCAGTATTTT. V usage is TRBV30 and J usage is TRBJ2-3; D is unclear. The germline V gene has CDR1 GTSNPN and CDR2 SVGIG (reference sequence). This CDR3 comprises 15 residues. V was shortened by 2 bases and J by 4 bases, with 16 bases between the two germline ends.

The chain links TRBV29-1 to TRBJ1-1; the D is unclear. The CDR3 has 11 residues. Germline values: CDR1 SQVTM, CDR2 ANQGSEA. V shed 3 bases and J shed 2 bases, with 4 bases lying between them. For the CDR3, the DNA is TGCAGCGTTGATATCAACACTGAAGCTTTCTTT. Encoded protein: CSVDINTEAFF.

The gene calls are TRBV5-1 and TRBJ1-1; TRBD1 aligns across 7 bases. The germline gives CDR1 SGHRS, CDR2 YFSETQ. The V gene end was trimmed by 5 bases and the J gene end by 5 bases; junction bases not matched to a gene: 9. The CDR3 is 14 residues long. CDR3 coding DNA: TGCGCCAGCAGATGGGGACAGATGGGAACTGAAGCTTTCTTT. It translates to CASRWGQMGTEAFF.

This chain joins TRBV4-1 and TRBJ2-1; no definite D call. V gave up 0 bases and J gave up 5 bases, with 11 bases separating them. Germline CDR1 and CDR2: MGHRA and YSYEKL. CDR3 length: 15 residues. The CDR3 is CASSQDDVADNEQFF. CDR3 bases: TGCGCCAGCAGCCAAGACGATGTGGCGGACAATGAGCAGTTCTTC.

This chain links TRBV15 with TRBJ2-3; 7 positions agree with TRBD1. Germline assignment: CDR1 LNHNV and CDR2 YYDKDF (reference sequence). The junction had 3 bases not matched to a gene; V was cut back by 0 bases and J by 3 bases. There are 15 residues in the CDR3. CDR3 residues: CATSRDQGETDTQYF. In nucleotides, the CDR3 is TGTGCCACCAGCAGAGATCAGGGGGAAACAGATACGCAGTATTTT.

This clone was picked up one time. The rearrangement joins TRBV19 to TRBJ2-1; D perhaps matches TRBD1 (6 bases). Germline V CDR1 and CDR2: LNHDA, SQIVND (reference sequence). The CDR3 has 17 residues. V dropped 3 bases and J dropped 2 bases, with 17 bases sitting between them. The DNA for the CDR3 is TGTGCCAGTAGTATGAGAGGGGACAAGAACCCCTACAATGAGCAGTTCTTC. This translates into CASSMRGDKNPYNEQFF.

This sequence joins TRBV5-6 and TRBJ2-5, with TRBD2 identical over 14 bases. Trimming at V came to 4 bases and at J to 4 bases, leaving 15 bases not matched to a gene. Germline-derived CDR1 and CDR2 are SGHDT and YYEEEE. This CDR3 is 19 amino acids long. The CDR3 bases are TGTGCCAGCAGCCTCTACTACGGACTAGCGGGGGGTTGGGGAGAGACCCAGTACTTC. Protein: CASSLYYGLAGGWGETQYF.

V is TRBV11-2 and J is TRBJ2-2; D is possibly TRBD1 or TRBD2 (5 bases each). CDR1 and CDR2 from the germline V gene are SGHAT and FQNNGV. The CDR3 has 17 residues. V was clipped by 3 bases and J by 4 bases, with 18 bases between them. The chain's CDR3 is CASSFGPPGRFTGELFF. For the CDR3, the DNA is TGTGCCAGCAGCTTCGGACCCCCGGGACGGTTCACCGGGGAGCTGTTTTTT.

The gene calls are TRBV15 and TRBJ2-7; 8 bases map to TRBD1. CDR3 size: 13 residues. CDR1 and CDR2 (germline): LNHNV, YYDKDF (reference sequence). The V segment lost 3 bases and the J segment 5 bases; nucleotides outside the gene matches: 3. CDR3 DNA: TGTGCCACCAGCAGGGACAGGGCCCACGAGCAGTACTTC. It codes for CATSRDRAHEQYF.

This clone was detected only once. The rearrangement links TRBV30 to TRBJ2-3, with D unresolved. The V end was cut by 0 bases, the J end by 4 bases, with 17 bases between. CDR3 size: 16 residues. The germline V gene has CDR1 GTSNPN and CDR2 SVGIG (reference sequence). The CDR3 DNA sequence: TGTGCCTGGAGTGTACAAGGAGTAGGCTGGTCAGATACGCAGTATTTT. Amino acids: CAWSVQGVGWSDTQYF.

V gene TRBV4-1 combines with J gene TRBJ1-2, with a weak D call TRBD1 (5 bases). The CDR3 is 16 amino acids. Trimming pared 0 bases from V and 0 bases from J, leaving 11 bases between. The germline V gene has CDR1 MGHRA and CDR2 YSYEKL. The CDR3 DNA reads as TGCGCCAGCAGCCAAGAACGGGGCATAGCTAACTATGGCTACACCTTC. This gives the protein CASSQERGIANYGYTF.

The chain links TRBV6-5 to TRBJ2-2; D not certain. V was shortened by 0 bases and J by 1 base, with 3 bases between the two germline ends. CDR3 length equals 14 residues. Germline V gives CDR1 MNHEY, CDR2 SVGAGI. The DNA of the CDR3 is TGTGCCAGCAGTTACTCGCAGAACACCGGGGAGCTGTTTTTT. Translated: CASSYSQNTGELFF.

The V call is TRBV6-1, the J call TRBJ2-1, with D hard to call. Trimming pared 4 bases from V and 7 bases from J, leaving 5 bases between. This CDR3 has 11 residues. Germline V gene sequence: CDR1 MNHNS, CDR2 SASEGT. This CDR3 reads CASSGGNEQFF. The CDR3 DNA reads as TGTGCCAGCAGTGGGGGAAATGAGCAGTTCTTC.

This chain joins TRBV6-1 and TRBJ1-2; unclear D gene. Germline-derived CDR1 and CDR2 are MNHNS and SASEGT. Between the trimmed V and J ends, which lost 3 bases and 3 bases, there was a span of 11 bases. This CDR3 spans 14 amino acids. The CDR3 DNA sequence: TGTGCCAGCAGTGACCGGGCACCATACTATGGCTACACCTTC. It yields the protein CASSDRAPYYGYTF.

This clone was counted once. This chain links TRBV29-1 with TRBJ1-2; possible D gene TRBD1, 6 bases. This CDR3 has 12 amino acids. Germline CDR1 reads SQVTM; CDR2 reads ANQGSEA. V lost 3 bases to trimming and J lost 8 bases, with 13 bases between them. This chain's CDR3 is CSVDEGGAGYTF. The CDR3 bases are TGCAGCGTTGACGAGGGGGGCGCGGGCTACACCTTC.

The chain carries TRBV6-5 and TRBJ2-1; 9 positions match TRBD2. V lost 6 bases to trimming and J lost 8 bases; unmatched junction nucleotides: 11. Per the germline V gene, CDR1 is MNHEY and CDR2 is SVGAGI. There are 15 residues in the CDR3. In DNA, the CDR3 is TGTGCCAGCAGCCCCATGGGACTAGCTTCGTATGAGCAGTTCTTC. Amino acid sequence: CASSPMGLASYEQFF.

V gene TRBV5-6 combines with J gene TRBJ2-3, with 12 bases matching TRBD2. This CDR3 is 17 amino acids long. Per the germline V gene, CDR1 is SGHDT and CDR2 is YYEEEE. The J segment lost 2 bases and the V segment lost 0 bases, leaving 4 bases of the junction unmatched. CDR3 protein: CASSLAWTSGNTDTQYF. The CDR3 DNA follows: TGTGCCAGCAGCTTGGCCTGGACTAGCGGGAACACAGATACGCAGTATTTT.

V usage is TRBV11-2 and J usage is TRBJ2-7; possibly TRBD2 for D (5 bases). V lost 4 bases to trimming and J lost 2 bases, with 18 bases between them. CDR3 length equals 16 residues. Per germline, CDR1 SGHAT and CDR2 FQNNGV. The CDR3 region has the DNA TGTGCCAGCAGCTCCTCTGCGGCGGGCCGAACCTACGAGCAGTACTTC. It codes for CASSSSAAGRTYEQYF.